Listed below are T cell receptor beta chains from one sample, sequenced in a study of T cells in Graves' hyperthyroidism and ophthalmopathy. Via MiXCR, TCRdb re-called the multiplex PCR reads, giving one row per CDR3 protein. Of approximately 720,000 distinct CDR3 sequences in the sample, over 15% were seen once. The sequencing sample was made of blood. The source is a woman in her 50s with Graves' hyperthyroidism that later progressed to Graves' ophthalmopathy. Each CDR3 is given with its conserved first and last residue. D genes are given only for firm matches. Clone size is shown for a subset of rows, as once, few, many or a class of expanded clone.

d_call,v_call,j_call,clone_size,cdr3_nt,cdr3_aa
TRBD2,TRBV20-1,TRBJ2-1,few,TGCAATGCTAGAGACCCGGGACTAGCGGGGTATGCGGACGATGAGCAGTTCTTC,CNARDPGLAGYADDEQFF
.,TRBV9,TRBJ1-1,many,TGTGCCAGCAGCCCCTTTAACAGGGATTACACTGAAGCTTTCTTT,CASSPFNRDYTEAFF
.,TRBV2,TRBJ1-5,.,TGTGCCAGCAGTGAACTTCAGAATAGCAATCAGCCCCAGCATTTT,CASSELQNSNQPQHF
TRBD1,TRBV7-9,TRBJ2-2,many,TGTGCCAGCCGAACGGGACAGGGGAACGGGGAGCTGTTTTTT,CASRTGQGNGELFF
.,TRBV28,TRBJ1-1,once,TGTGCCAGCAGCCCTTACCCCGGACTTATCCTTTGGGGTGAAGCTTTCTTT,CASSPYPGLILWGEAFF
.,TRBV6-5,TRBJ2-1,few,TGTGCCAGCAGTTACTCCAGTATAGTGGAGTCGAATGAGCAGTTCTTC,CASSYSSIVESNEQFF
.,TRBV11-2,TRBJ1-2,many,TGTGCCAGCAGCTTAGATCCGTTGGGGTATGGCTACACCTTC,CASSLDPLGYGYTF
.,TRBV4-1,TRBJ2-1,.,TGCGCCAGCAGCCAACCCTCTCGCGGAACCTACAATGAGCAGTTCTTC,CASSQPSRGTYNEQFF
.,TRBV18,TRBJ1-5,few,TGTGCCAGCTCACCAGGAGAGGGAGGGAGCAATCAGCCCCAGCATTTT,CASSPGEGGSNQPQHF
.,TRBV19,TRBJ2-2,few,TGTGCCAGTAGTATAGAGCTGGGGAGGACCGGGGAGCTGTTTTTT,CASSIELGRTGELFF
.,TRBV29-1,TRBJ2-7,few,TGCAGCGTTGAACTCGGGACAACCATCGGGCAGTACTTC,CSVELGTTIGQYF
.,TRBV7-9,TRBJ1-1,.,TGTGCCAGCAGCCCCCAAGGTGCGGTTACTGAAGCTTTCTTT,CASSPQGAVTEAFF
.,TRBV7-3,TRBJ2-5,.,TGTGCCAGCAGCTTAAGTGAGGCGGGACAGCCTCACTTC,CASSLSEAGQPHF
TRBD2,TRBV20-1,TRBJ2-7,many,TGCAGTGCTAGCGAACTACTAGCGGGGGCCGACTCCTACGAGCAGTACTTC,CSASELLAGADSYEQYF
TRBD1,TRBV12-3/TRBV12-4,TRBJ2-2,.,TGTGCCAGCAGCGACAGGGTGAACACCGGGGAGCTGTTTTTT,CASSDRVNTGELFF
.,TRBV5-8,TRBJ2-7,many,TGTGCCAGCAACTTAGGGGACCAAGTCCACGAGCAGTACTTC,CASNLGDQVHEQYF
.,TRBV27,TRBJ2-7,once,TGTGCCAGCAGTTCGTCTCGGACGGATCAAGCCTACGAGCAGTACTTC,CASSSSRTDQAYEQYF
TRBD2,TRBV28,TRBJ2-1,few,TGTGCCAGCAGCCAACGGACTAGCGCGAGCTCCTACAATGAGCAGTTCTTC,CASSQRTSASSYNEQFF
.,TRBV7-9,TRBJ1-2,many,TGTGCCAGCAGCTTAGCATCGACAGGCCTAAACTATGGCTACACCTTC,CASSLASTGLNYGYTF
.,TRBV5-4,TRBJ2-7,.,TGTGCCAGCAGCTGGGGGGGGGCTAACTACGAGCAGTACTTC,CASSWGGANYEQYF
.,TRBV19,TRBJ1-2,.,TGTGCCAGTACCCTCCTGGGGGCAGGCGGAGCGAGCTACACCTTC,CASTLLGAGGASYTF
.,TRBV19,TRBJ1-5,.,TGTGCCAGTAGTACTCAGGGAGTGAGCAATCAGCCCCAGCATTTT,CASSTQGVSNQPQHF